The rows below give T cell receptor beta chains drawn from one sample of a study of blood T cell repertoires in COVID-19. Only in-frame clones appear in the TCRdb table, and some are missing; sequencing was by immunoSEQ multiplex PCR. The sample lists about 190,000 clones, 84% occurring once. Material for sequencing was PBMCs or T cells enriched from blood (not recorded which). The receptors were sampled from a woman aged 25 to 39 who had been exposed to COVID-19. CDR3s include the opening cysteine and the closing phenylalanine or tryptophan. The order of the fields is J gene, clone size, V gene, D gene, CDR3 DNA, CDR3 protein. A D gene is named only where the DNA matches it firmly. Size tells how often a clone was seen (once, few, many) or the class of an expanded clone, and some rows leave it out.

j_call: TRBJ1-2
clone_size: .
v_call: TRBV5-1
d_call: .
cdr3_nt: TGCGCCAGCAGCTTGAGACCGAACAGGGTCTATGGCTACACCTTC
cdr3_aa: CASSLRPNRVYGYTF

j_call: TRBJ2-5
clone_size: .
v_call: TRBV9
d_call: TRBD2
cdr3_nt: TGTGCCAGCAGCGTAGGTGGTAGCGGGGGGGCCGGAGAGACCCAGTACTTC
cdr3_aa: CASSVGGSGGAGETQYF

j_call: TRBJ1-4
clone_size: .
v_call: TRBV29-1
d_call: .
cdr3_nt: TGCAGCGTTGGTTACAGGGTAGGAGAAAAACTGTTTTTT
cdr3_aa: CSVGYRVGEKLFF

j_call: TRBJ1-2
clone_size: .
v_call: TRBV2
d_call: TRBD1
cdr3_nt: TGTGCCAGCAGCCGCCAGGGGGCTGCCGGCTATGGCTACACCTTC
cdr3_aa: CASSRQGAAGYGYTF

j_call: TRBJ1-6
clone_size: .
v_call: TRBV15
d_call: .
cdr3_nt: TGTGCCACCAGCCCTGCGGGGGGCGGTTCACCCCTCCACTTT
cdr3_aa: CATSPAGGGSPLHF

j_call: TRBJ2-5
clone_size: .
v_call: TRBV30
d_call: TRBD2
cdr3_nt: TGTGCCTGGAGTGGAGTCCGGGCTAGCGGGGGGGAGACCCAGTACTTC
cdr3_aa: CAWSGVRASGGETQYF

j_call: TRBJ1-4
clone_size: .
v_call: TRBV7-2
d_call: TRBD1
cdr3_nt: TGTGCCAGCAGCTTAAGCGGACAGGGAGGTGAAAAACTGTTTTTT
cdr3_aa: CASSLSGQGGEKLFF

j_call: TRBJ1-4
clone_size: few
v_call: TRBV5-1
d_call: TRBD1
cdr3_nt: TGCGCCAGCAAATCGCAGGGGGTGCAGAGTGAAAAACTGTTTTTT
cdr3_aa: CASKSQGVQSEKLFF

j_call: TRBJ2-2
clone_size: .
v_call: TRBV12-5
d_call: TRBD1
cdr3_nt: TGTGCTAGTGGCCCCGGACAGGTATACACCGGGGAGCTGTTTTTT
cdr3_aa: CASGPGQVYTGELFF

j_call: TRBJ2-5
clone_size: .
v_call: TRBV2
d_call: TRBD1
cdr3_nt: TGTGCCAGCAGTCCCAGGACAGGGGGCGGGGAGACCCAGTACTTC
cdr3_aa: CASSPRTGGGETQYF

j_call: TRBJ1-2
clone_size: .
v_call: TRBV6-5
d_call: TRBD1
cdr3_nt: TGTGCCAGCAGTTCGCCCGGACAGGGTTATATTCACTACACCTTC
cdr3_aa: CASSSPGQGYIHYTF

j_call: TRBJ1-2
clone_size: once
v_call: TRBV3-1/TRBV3-2
d_call: .
cdr3_nt: TGTGCCAGCAGCCAAGATCTAGGCTATGGCTACACCTTC
cdr3_aa: CASSQDLGYGYTF

j_call: TRBJ1-2
clone_size: .
v_call: TRBV4-1
d_call: .
cdr3_nt: TGCGCCAGCAGCCAAGATCTAGCCGGACAGTTAAACTATGGCTACACCTTC
cdr3_aa: CASSQDLAGQLNYGYTF

j_call: TRBJ1-6
clone_size: .
v_call: TRBV7-9
d_call: .
cdr3_nt: TGTGCCAGCAGCCTGGACAATCGGGGGTCACCCCTCCACTTT
cdr3_aa: CASSLDNRGSPLHF

j_call: TRBJ1-4
clone_size: .
v_call: TRBV5-1
d_call: .
cdr3_nt: TGCGCCAGCAGCTCCATCCCCACTAATGAAAAACTGTTTTTT
cdr3_aa: CASSSIPTNEKLFF

j_call: TRBJ1-2
clone_size: .
v_call: TRBV9
d_call: .
cdr3_nt: TGTGCCAGCGACACCCCTGGGGGCTACACCTTC
cdr3_aa: CASDTPGGYTF

j_call: TRBJ2-3
clone_size: .
v_call: TRBV5-5
d_call: .
cdr3_nt: TGTGCCAGCAGCTTTGGTGGGACTAGCACAGATACGCAGTATTTT
cdr3_aa: CASSFGGTSTDTQYF

j_call: TRBJ2-1
clone_size: .
v_call: TRBV30
d_call: .
cdr3_nt: TGTGCCTCTCCGGGGGACTCCTACAATGAGCAGTTCTTC
cdr3_aa: CASPGDSYNEQFF

j_call: TRBJ1-1
clone_size: .
v_call: TRBV29-1
d_call: .
cdr3_nt: TGCAGCGTTGATTGGGGGGACACTGAAGCTTTCTTT
cdr3_aa: CSVDWGDTEAFF

j_call: TRBJ2-5
clone_size: .
v_call: TRBV7-9
d_call: TRBD1
cdr3_nt: TGTGCCAGCAGCTTACCGGACAGGGCAGAGACCCAGTACTTC
cdr3_aa: CASSLPDRAETQYF

j_call: TRBJ1-4
clone_size: .
v_call: TRBV3-1/TRBV3-2
d_call: TRBD1
cdr3_nt: TGTGCCAGCAGCCCCACTCCCCAGGGGGCGAATGAAAAACTGTTTTTT
cdr3_aa: CASSPTPQGANEKLFF

j_call: TRBJ1-4
clone_size: .
v_call: TRBV6-6
d_call: TRBD1
cdr3_nt: TGTGCCAGCAGTTACTCGGGACAGTTGGACGAAAAACTGTTTTTT
cdr3_aa: CASSYSGQLDEKLFF

j_call: TRBJ1-4
clone_size: .
v_call: TRBV2
d_call: .
cdr3_nt: TGTGCCAGCAAGGGGGTTCCCTGGGAACTGTTTTTT
cdr3_aa: CASKGVPWELFF

j_call: TRBJ1-1
clone_size: .
v_call: TRBV7-9
d_call: .
cdr3_nt: TGTGCCAGCAGCTTAGGGTGGGGTAACAGGGCTGAAGCTTTCTTT
cdr3_aa: CASSLGWGNRAEAFF

j_call: TRBJ2-2
clone_size: .
v_call: TRBV5-1
d_call: .
cdr3_nt: TGCGCCAGCAGCCTCCAACCTGACTCCTCCGGGGAGCTGTTTTTT
cdr3_aa: CASSLQPDSSGELFF

j_call: TRBJ1-1
clone_size: .
v_call: TRBV6-5
d_call: .
cdr3_nt: TGTGCCACCCAGGGCGGGAGCTTGGAGACTGAAGCTTTCTTT
cdr3_aa: CATQGGSLETEAFF